This T cell receptor (beta chain) derives from a study of Graves' ophthalmopathy and Graves' hyperthyroidism. TCR beta CDR3 amplification used RNA transcripts. Investigators did first-round RT-PCR with HTBI primers, then second-round multiplex PCR. TCRdb ran MiXCR on the multiplex PCR reads and lists one entry per CDR3 protein. The sample consists of tens of thousands of distinct CDR3 sequences, approximately 50% of them appearing once. The CDR3 is 16 residues long. The V segment lost 5 bases and the J segment 4 bases; nucleotides outside the gene matches: 10. In germline, CDR1 is LNHDA, CDR2 SQIVND (reference sequence).

The sequence derives from an adult woman with Graves' ophthalmopathy. The chain joins TRBV19 to TRBJ2-2; 7 bases fit TRBD2. Material for sequencing was peripheral blood. This CDR3 reads CASSGGVGGPTGELFF. CDR3 sequence (DNA): TGTGCCAGTAGTGGAGGGGTGGGAGGGCCCACCGGGGAGCTGTTTTTT.